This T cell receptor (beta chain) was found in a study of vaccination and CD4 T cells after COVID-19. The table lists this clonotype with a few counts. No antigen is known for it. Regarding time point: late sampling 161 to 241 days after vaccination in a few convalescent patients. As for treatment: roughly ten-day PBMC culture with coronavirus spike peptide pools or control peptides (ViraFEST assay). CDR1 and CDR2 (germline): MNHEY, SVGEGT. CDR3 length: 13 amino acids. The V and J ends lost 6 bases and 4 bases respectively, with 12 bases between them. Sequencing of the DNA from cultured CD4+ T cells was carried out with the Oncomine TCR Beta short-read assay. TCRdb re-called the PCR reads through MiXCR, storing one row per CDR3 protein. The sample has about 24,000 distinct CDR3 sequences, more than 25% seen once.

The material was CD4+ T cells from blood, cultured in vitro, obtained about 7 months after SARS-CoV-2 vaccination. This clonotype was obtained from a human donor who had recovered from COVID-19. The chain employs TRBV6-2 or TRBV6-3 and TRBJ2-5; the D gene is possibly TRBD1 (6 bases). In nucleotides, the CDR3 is TGTGCCAGCAGATTCTCCAGGGGAGAGACCCAGTACTTC. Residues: CASRFSRGETQYF.